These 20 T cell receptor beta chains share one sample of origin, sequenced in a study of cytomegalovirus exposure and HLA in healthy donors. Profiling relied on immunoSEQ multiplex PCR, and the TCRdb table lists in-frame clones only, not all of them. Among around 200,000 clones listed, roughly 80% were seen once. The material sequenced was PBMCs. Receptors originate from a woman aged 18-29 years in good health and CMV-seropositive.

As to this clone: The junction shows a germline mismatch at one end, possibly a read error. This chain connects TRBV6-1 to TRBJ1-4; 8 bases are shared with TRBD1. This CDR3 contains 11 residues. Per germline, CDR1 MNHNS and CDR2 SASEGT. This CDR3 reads CASRPGQDLIF. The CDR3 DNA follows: TGTGCCAGCAGGCCGGGACAGGATTTAATTTTT.

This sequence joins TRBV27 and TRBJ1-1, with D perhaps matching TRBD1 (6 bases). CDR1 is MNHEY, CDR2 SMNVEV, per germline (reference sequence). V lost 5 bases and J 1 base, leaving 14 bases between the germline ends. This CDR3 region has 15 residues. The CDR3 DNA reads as TGTGCCAGCAGTGGGCGGACAGAACAGAACACTGAAGCTTTCTTT. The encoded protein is CASSGRTEQNTEAFF.

CDR3 protein: CASSQEELSSGAYEQYF. CDR3 in DNA: TGCGCCAGCAGCCAAGAAGAATTGTCTAGCGGGGCGTACGAGCAGTACTTC. This chain connects TRBV4-1 to TRBJ2-7; 9 positions agree with TRBD2. The CDR3 covers 17 residues. From germline, CDR1 is MGHRA and CDR2 YSYEKL. After removal of 0 bases from V and 4 bases from J, the junction contained 10 bases not matched to a gene.

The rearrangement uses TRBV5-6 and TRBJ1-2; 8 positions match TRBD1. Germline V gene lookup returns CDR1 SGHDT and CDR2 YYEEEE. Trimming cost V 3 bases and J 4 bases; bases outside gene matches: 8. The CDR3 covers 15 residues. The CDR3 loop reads CASSSGTGNTYGYTF. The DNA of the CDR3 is TGTGCCAGCAGCTCCGGGACAGGAAACACCTATGGCTACACCTTC.

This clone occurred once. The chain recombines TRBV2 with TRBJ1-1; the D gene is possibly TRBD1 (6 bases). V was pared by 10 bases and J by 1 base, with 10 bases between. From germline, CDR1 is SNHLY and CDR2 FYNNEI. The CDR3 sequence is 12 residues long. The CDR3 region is CAKRTANTEAFF. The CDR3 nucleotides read TGTGCCAAGAGGACAGCGAACACTGAAGCTTTCTTT.

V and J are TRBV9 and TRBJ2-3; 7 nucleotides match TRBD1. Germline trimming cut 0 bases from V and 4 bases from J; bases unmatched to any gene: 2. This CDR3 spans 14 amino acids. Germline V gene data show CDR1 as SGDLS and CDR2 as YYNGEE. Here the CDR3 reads CASSVGGTADTQYF. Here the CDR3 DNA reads TGTGCCAGCAGCGTAGGAGGGACAGCAGATACGCAGTATTTT.

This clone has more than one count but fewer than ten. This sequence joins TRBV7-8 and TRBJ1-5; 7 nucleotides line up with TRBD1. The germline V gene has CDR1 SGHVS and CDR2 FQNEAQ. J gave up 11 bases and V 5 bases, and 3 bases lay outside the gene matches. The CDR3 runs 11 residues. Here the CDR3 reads CASSETGTQHF. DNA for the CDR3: TGTGCCAGCAGCGAGACAGGGACCCAGCATTTT. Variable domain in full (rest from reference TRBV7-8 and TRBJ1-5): GAGVSQSPRYKVAKRGQDVALRCDPISGHVSLFWYQQALGQGPEFLTYFQNEAQLDKSGLPSDRFFAERPEGSVSTLKIQRTQQEDSAVYLCASSETGTQHFGDGTRLSIL.

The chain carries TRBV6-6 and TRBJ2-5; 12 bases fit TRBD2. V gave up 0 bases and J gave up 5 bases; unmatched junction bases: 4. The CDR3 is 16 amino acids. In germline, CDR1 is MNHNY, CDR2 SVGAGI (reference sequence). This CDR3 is CASSYSTSGGWETQYF. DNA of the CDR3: TGTGCCAGCAGTTACTCGACTAGCGGGGGTTGGGAGACCCAGTACTTC.

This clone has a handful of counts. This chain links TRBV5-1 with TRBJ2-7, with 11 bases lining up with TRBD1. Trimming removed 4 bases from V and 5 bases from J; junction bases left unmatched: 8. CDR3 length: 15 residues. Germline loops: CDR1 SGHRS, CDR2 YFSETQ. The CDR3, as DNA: TGCGCCAGCAGCGAAGTCCTGGGACAGGGGGACGAGCAGTACTTC. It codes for CASSEVLGQGDEQYF.

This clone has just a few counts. CDR3 region: CASSPVAGTGPGELFF. Written as DNA, the CDR3 is TGTGCCAGCTCACCAGTTGCCGGGACAGGCCCCGGGGAGCTGTTTTTT. The genes are TRBV18 and TRBJ2-2; 8 bases align to TRBD1. V shed 2 bases, J shed 6 bases, and the junction held 8 bases outside the gene matches. Germline CDR1 KGHSH, CDR2 LQKENI. CDR3 size: 16 residues. The complete variable domain, with remaining parts taken from reference TRBV18 and TRBJ2-2, reads NAGVMQNPRHLVRRRGQEARLRCSPMKGHSHVYWYRQLPEEGLKFMVYLQKENIIDESGMPKERFSAEFPKEGPSILRIQQVVRGDSAAYFCASSPVAGTGPGELFFGEGSRLTVL.

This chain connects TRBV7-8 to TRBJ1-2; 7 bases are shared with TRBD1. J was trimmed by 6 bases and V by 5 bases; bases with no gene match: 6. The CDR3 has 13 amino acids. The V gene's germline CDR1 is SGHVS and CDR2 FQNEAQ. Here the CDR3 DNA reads TGTGCCAGCAGCCCCGAGACAGGGAATGGCTACACCTTC. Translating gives CASSPETGNGYTF.

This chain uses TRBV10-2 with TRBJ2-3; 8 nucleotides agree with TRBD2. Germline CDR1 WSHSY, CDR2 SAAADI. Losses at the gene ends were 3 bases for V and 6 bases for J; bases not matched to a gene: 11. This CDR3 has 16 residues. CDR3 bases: TGCGCCAGCAGTGACAATCCGGGGGGGCCAGGGGATACGCAGTATTTT. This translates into CASSDNPGGPGDTQYF.

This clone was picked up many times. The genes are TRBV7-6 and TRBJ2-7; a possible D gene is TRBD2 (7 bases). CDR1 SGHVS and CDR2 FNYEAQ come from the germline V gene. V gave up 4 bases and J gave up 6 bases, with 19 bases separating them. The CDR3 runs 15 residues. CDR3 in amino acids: CASSSYERGAAEQYF. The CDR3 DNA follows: TGTGCCAGCAGCTCCTATGAACGGGGGGCCGCCGAGCAGTACTTC.

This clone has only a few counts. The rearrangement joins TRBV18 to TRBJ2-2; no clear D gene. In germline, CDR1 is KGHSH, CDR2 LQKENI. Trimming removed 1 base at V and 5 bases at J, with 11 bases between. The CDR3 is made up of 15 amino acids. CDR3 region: CASSPLLDITGELFF. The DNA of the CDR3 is TGTGCCAGCTCACCACTCCTTGACATTACCGGGGAGCTGTTTTTT. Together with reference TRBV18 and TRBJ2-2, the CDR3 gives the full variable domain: NAGVMQNPRHLVRRRGQEARLRCSPMKGHSHVYWYRQLPEEGLKFMVYLQKENIIDESGMPKERFSAEFPKEGPSILRIQQVVRGDSAAYFCASSPLLDITGELFFGEGSRLTVL.

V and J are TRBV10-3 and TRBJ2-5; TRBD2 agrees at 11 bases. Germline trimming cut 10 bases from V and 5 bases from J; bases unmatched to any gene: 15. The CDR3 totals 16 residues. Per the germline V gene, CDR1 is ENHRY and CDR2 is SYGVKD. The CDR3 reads CATRTVSGGAVETQYF. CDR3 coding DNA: TGTGCCACCCGAACCGTTAGCGGGGGGGCGGTGGAGACCCAGTACTTC.

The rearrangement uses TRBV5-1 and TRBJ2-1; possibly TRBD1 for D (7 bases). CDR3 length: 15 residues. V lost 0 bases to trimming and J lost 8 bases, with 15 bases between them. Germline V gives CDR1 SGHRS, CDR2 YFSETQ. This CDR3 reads CASSLAQGGEDEQFF. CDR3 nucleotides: TGCGCCAGCAGCTTGGCGCAGGGGGGAGAAGATGAGCAGTTCTTC.

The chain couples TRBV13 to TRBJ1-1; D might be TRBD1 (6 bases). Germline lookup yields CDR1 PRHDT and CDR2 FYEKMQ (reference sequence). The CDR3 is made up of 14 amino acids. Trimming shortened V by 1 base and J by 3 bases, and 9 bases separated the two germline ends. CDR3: CASSLAGQYTEAFF. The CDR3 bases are TGTGCCAGCAGCTTAGCGGGACAATACACTGAAGCTTTCTTT.

CDR3 bases: TGTGCCATCCGGGACAGTCAGTACGAGCAGTACTTC. It codes for CAIRDSQYEQYF. The chain couples TRBV10-3 to TRBJ2-7, with 7 bases lining up with TRBD1. J lost 4 bases, V lost 8 bases, and 5 bases had no gene match. The CDR3 spans 12 residues. Germline V CDR1 and CDR2: ENHRY, SYGVKD.

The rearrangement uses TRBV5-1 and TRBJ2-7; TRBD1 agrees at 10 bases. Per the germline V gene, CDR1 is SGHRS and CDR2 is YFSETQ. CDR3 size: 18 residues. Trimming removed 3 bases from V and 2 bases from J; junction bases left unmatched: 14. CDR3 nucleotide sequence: TGCGCCAGCAGCTCGTCCCCAATGACAGGGGGCGCGACCTACGAGCAGTACTTC. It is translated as CASSSSPMTGGATYEQYF.

The CDR3 sequence is CASSPNGLGTDQPQHF. Written as DNA, the CDR3 is TGTGCCAGCTCACCAAACGGCCTAGGGACTGATCAGCCCCAGCATTTT. The rearrangement uses TRBV18 and TRBJ1-5; perhaps TRBD1 as D (5 bases). Germline loops: CDR1 KGHSH, CDR2 LQKENI. The germline V and J ends were trimmed by 2 bases and 5 bases, with 16 bases remaining between them. The CDR3 is made up of 16 amino acids.